This TCR beta chain derives from a study of beta chain features in type 1 diabetes. General observations from the study: Patients' naive, central memory and Treg TCRB repertoires seemed closer to one another than those of healthy donors. Patients with type 1 diabetes showed fewer VDJ junction insertions and more deletions. Researchers caution that PCR might favor shorter templates, equally among patients and controls.

The authors reverse transcribed all of the isolated RNA, so sequencing captured expressed TCRB transcripts. Roughly 3.5 million reads per sample were averaged for naive, central memory and regulatory samples. The assay was immunoSEQ multiplex PCR, and TCRdb's table has in-frame clones only and misses some. The table shows 450,000 or so clones, with around 10% occurring only once. V dropped 3 bases and J dropped 8; count of bases not matched to a gene: 7. This CDR3 contains 14 residues. Germline V lookup: CDR1 SGHRS, CDR2 YFSETQ. This clone was counted only a few times. Antigen specificity is unknown. V usage is TRBV5-1 and J usage is TRBJ2-1; 8 bases match TRBD2. Material: naive CD4+ T cells from blood. The TCR sequence derives from a woman younger than 35 in good health. In DNA, the CDR3 is TGCGCCAGCAGCTGGACTAGCACCCAAGATGAGCAGTTCTTC. This gives the protein CASSWTSTQDEQFF.